The rows below give T cell receptor beta chains drawn from one sample of a study of CD8 T cells in Susac syndrome. TCRdb used MiXCR to reprocess the immunoSEQ multiplex PCR reads, holding one entry per CDR3 protein. The data show about 130,000 distinct CDR3 sequences, around 95% seen once. Input material: CD8+ T cells from PBMCs. The receptors come from a human donor with Susac syndrome. Each CDR3 is given with its conserved first and last residue. Fields, in order: clone size, V gene, CDR3 length, D gene, J gene, CDR3 DNA, CDR3 protein. The D gene is left open where the match is weak. Size is omitted from some rows. Given values are once, few, many or a class for expanded clones.

-	TRBV6-5	13	-	TRBJ2-7	TGTGCCAGCGGGGACAGACTAGGCTACGAGCAGTACTTC	CASGDRLGYEQYF
-	TRBV9	14	-	TRBJ2-5	TGTGCCAGCAGCGCCCCGGACGGACAAGAGACCCAGTACTTC	CASSAPDGQETQYF
-	TRBV25-1	13	TRBD2	TRBJ2-7	TGTGCCAGCAGTGAATTAGCGGGAAACGAGCAGTACTTC	CASSELAGNEQYF
-	TRBV12-3/TRBV12-4	14	TRBD1	TRBJ1-5	TGTGCCAGCAGTGCGGGGACAGGCGATCAGCCCCAGCATTTT	CASSAGTGDQPQHF
-	TRBV27	15	-	TRBJ2-5	TGTGCCAGCACCTCTACCAACAGGCGGAAAGAGACCCAGTACTTC	CASTSTNRRKETQYF
-	TRBV5-8	12	-	TRBJ1-1	TGTGCCAGCAGCTGGGACCGACGGGAAGCTTTCTTT	CASSWDRREAFF
-	TRBV4-1	15	TRBD1	TRBJ2-5	TGCGCCAGCAGCCAGTGGGACAGGGGGCTGGAGACCCAGTACTTC	CASSQWDRGLETQYF
-	TRBV15	15	-	TRBJ2-7	TGTGCCACCAGCAGAGAACGGATGAGCTCCTACGAGCAGTACTTC	CATSRERMSSYEQYF
-	TRBV9	15	-	TRBJ2-5	TGTACCAGCAGCGTAGGAGGAGGGCTCCAAGAGACCCAGTACTTC	CTSSVGGGLQETQYF
-	TRBV9	12	-	TRBJ1-2	TGTGCCAGCACGGGGGACGCCTATGGCTACACCTTC	CASTGDAYGYTF
-	TRBV12-3/TRBV12-4	12	-	TRBJ2-1	TGTGCCAGCAGCTTTTCGGTCAATGAGCAGTTCTTC	CASSFSVNEQFF
-	TRBV20-1	15	TRBD2	TRBJ2-7	TGCAGTGCTACCGATGAGCGGGAACTCTCCTACGAGCAGTACTTC	CSATDERELSYEQYF
-	TRBV27	15	TRBD1	TRBJ2-5	TGTGCCAGCACCGTCCCGGGACAGAAACAAGAGACCCAGTACTTC	CASTVPGQKQETQYF
-	TRBV4-3	13	-	TRBJ1-1	TGCGCCAGCAGCCAAGATCTATGGGCGGAAGCTTTCTTT	CASSQDLWAEAFF
-	TRBV30	14	-	TRBJ1-4	TGTGCCTGGAGTGTAGACTGGGGTAATGAAAAACTGTTTTTT	CAWSVDWGNEKLFF
-	TRBV6-5	15	TRBD1	TRBJ2-5	TGTGCCAGCAGTCCCGGGACAGGGGGCCCCGAGACCCAGTACTTC	CASSPGTGGPETQYF
-	TRBV30	13	-	TRBJ1-1	TGTGCCTGGAATGAGGGGCTGAACACTGAAGCTTTCTTT	CAWNEGLNTEAFF
-	TRBV2	9	TRBD1	TRBJ1-1	TGTGCCAGGGGACAGTTGGCTTTCTTT	CARGQLAFF
-	TRBV7-9	16	-	TRBJ1-6	TGTGCCAGCAGAATGGAGGGGAGTCCCTATAATTCACCCCTCCACTTT	CASRMEGSPYNSPLHF
-	TRBV28	13	TRBD1	TRBJ2-3	TGTGCCAGCGGACAGGGAAACACAGATACGCAGTATTTT	CASGQGNTDTQYF
-	TRBV20-1	13	-	TRBJ2-5	TGCAGTGCCCCTACTGACTACCAAGAGACCCAGTACTTC	CSAPTDYQETQYF
-	TRBV13	20	TRBD2	TRBJ2-5	TGTGCCAGCAGCGAATGGCAAACCGGGACTAGCGAAAGGGTTCAAGAGACCCAGTACTTC	CASSEWQTGTSERVQETQYF
-	TRBV28	14	-	TRBJ1-5	TGTGCCAGCAGGGGCTGGGTAGGCAATCAGCCCCAGCATTTT	CASRGWVGNQPQHF
-	TRBV12-3/TRBV12-4	13	-	TRBJ1-5	TGTGCCAGCAGTTTAGGTTGGAATCAGCCCCAGCATTTT	CASSLGWNQPQHF
-	TRBV2	12	-	TRBJ2-5	TGTGCCAGCAGTGGGGAACAAGAGACCCAGTACTTC	CASSGEQETQYF
-	TRBV11-2	15	-	TRBJ1-2	TGTGCCAGCAGCGTACGGGACCTAGGAACGTATGGCTACACCTTC	CASSVRDLGTYGYTF
-	TRBV6-1	13	TRBD2	TRBJ2-1	TGTGCCAGCCCGCGGGAGCCTAGCAATGAGCAGTTCTTC	CASPREPSNEQFF
-	TRBV19	13	-	TRBJ1-1	TGTGCCAGTAGTCTCCCCCCGGGCACTGAAGCTTTCTTT	CASSLPPGTEAFF
once	TRBV20-1	13	-	TRBJ1-1	TGCAGTGCTAGAGGGGGTAGTGAAACTGAAGCTTTCTTT	CSARGGSETEAFF
-	TRBV9	15	-	TRBJ2-7	TGTGCCAGCAGCGAACAGGACGGAACCGCCTACGAGCAGTACTTC	CASSEQDGTAYEQYF
-	TRBV24-1	16	TRBD1	TRBJ1-2	TGTGCCACCAGTGACAGCGTAGGGACAGGGTTCTATGGCTACACCTTC	CATSDSVGTGFYGYTF
-	TRBV27	14	-	TRBJ2-7	TGTGCCAGCAGTTCGTGGGACGGATCCTACGAGCAGTACTTC	CASSSWDGSYEQYF
-	TRBV12-3/TRBV12-4	14	TRBD1	TRBJ1-2	TGTGCCAGCCGGGACAGGGGGAGTAGCTATGGCTACACCTTC	CASRDRGSSYGYTF
few	TRBV28	15	-	TRBJ1-5	TGTGCCAGCAGTTTGGACGGTTATAGCAATCAGCCCCAGCATTTT	CASSLDGYSNQPQHF
-	TRBV20-1	13	-	TRBJ1-1	TGCAGTGCTCTCCAGGACATTTTTAACGAAGCTTTCTTT	CSALQDIFNEAFF
once	TRBV10-3	16	TRBD1	TRBJ2-7	TGTGCCATCGGGGCAGGGGGCCCCTCTTTTTGGTACGAGCAGTACTTC	CAIGAGGPSFWYEQYF
-	TRBV12-3/TRBV12-4	13	-	TRBJ2-1	TGTGCCAGCACCTTCAGGGACGACAATGAGCAGTTCTTC	CASTFRDDNEQFF